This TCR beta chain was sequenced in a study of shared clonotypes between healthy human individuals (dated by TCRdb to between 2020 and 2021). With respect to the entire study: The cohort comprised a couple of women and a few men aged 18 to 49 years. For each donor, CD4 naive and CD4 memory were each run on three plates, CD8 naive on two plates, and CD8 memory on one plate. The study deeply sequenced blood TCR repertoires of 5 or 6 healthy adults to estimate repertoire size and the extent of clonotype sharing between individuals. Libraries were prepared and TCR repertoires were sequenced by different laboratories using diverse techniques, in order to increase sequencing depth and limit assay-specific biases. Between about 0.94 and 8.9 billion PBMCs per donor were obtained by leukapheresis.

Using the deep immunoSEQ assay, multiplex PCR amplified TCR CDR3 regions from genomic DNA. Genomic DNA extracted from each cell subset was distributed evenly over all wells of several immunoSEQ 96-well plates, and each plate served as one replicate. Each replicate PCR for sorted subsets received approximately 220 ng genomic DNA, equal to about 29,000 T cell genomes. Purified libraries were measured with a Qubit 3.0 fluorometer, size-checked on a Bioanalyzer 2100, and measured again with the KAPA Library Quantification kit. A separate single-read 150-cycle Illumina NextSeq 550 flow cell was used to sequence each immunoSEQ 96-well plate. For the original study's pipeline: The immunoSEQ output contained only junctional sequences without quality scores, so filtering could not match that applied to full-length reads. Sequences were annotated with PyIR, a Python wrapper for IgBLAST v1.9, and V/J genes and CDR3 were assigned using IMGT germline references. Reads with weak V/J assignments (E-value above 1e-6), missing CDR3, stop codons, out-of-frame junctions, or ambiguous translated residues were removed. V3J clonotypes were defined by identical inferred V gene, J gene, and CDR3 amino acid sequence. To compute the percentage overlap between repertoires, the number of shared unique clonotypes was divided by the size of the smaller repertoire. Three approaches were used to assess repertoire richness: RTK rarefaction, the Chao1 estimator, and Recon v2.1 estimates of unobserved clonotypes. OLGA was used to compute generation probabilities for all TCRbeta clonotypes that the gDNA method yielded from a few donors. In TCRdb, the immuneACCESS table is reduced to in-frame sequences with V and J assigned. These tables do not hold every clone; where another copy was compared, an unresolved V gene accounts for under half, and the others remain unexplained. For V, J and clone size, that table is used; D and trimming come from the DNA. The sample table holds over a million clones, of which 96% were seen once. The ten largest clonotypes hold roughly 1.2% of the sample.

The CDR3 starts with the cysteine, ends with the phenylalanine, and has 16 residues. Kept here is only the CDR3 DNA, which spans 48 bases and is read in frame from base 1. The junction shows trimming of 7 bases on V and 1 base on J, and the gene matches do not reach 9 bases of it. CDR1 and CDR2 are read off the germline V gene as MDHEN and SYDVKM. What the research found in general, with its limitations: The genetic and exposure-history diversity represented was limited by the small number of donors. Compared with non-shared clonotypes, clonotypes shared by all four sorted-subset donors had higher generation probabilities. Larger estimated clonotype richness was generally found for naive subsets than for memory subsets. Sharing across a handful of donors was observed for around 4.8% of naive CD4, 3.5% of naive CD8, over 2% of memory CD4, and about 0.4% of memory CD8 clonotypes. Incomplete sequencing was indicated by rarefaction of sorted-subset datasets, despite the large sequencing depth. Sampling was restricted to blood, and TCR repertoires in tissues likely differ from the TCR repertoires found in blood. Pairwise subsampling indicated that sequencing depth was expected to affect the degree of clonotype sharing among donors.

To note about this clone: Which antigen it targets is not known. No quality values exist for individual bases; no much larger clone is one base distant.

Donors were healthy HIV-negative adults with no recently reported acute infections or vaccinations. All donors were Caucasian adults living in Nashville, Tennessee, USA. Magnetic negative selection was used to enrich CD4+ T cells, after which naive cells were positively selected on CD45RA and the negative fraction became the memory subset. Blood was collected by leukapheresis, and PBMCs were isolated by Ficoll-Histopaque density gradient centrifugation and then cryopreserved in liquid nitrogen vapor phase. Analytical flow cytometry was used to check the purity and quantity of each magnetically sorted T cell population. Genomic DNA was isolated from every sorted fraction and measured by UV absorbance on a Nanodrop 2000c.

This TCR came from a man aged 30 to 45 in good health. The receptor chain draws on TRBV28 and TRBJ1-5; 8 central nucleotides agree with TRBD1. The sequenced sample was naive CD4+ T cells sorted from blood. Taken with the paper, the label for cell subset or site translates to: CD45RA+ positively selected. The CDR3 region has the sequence CASTKTGAGSNQPQHF. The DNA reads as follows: TGTGCCAGCACCAAGACAGGGGCGGGCAGCAATCAGCCCCAGCATTTT.